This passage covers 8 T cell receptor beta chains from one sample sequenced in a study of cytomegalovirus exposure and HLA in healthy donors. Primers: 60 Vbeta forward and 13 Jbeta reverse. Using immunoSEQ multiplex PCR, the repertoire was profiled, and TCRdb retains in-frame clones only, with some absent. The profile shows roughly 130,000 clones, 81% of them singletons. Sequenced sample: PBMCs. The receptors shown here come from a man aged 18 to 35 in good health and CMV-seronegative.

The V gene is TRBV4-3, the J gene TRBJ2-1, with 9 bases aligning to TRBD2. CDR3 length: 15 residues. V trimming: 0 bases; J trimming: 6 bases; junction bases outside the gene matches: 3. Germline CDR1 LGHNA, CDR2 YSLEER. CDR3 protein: CASSQELAGTNEQFF. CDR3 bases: TGCGCCAGCAGCCAAGAGCTAGCGGGGACCAATGAGCAGTTCTTC.

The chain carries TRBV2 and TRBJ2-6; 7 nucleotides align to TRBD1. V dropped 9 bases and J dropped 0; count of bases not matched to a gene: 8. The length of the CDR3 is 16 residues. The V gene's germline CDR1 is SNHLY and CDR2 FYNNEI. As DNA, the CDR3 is TGTGCCAGTACTCAGGGGGTAAACTCTGGGGCCAACGTCCTGACTTTC. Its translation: CASTQGVNSGANVLTF. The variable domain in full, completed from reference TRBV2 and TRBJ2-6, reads EPEVTQTPSHQVTQMGQEVILRCVPISNHLYFYWYRQILGQKVEFLVSFYNNEISEKSEIFDDQFSVERPDGSNFTLKIRSTKLEDSAMYFCASTQGVNSGANVLTFGAGSRLTVL.

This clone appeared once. CDR3 sequence: CASTPSSGANVLTF. The CDR3 nucleotides are TGTGCCAGTACGCCCAGCTCTGGGGCCAACGTCCTGACTTTC. The rearrangement links TRBV6-5 to TRBJ2-6; D gene unclear. This CDR3 spans 14 amino acids. The V and J ends lost 9 bases and 0 bases respectively, with 9 bases between them. Germline values: CDR1 MNHEY, CDR2 SVGAGI.

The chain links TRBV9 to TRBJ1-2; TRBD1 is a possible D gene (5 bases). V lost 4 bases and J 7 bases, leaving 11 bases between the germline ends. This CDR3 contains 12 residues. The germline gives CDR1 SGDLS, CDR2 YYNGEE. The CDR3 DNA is TGTGCCAGCAGCAAAGACAGATTTGGCTACACCTTC. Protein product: CASSKDRFGYTF. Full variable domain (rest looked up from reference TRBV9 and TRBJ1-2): DSGVTQTPKHLITATGQRVTLRCSPRSGDLSVYWYQQSLDQGLQFLIQYYNGEERAKGNILERFSAQQFPDLHSELNLSSLELGDSALYFCASSKDRFGYTFGSGTRLTVV.

The CDR3 DNA reads TGCAGCGTTGAAGAATCCTGGGACAGTCGCTACACCTTC. Translated, it gives CSVEESWDSRYTF. This sequence joins TRBV29-1 and TRBJ1-2, with TRBD1 matching over 7 bases. With 0 bases clipped from V and 9 bases from J, the junction kept 7 bases outside the gene matches. The CDR3 spans 13 residues. CDR1 is SQVTM and CDR2 is ANQGSEA in the germline V gene. Drawing the rest from reference TRBV29-1 and TRBJ1-2, the complete variable domain is SAVISQKPSRDICQRGTSLTIQCQVDSQVTMMFWYRQQPGQSLTLIATANQGSEATYESGFVIDKFPISRPNLTFSTLTVSNMSPEDSSIYLCSVEESWDSRYTFGSGTRLTVV.

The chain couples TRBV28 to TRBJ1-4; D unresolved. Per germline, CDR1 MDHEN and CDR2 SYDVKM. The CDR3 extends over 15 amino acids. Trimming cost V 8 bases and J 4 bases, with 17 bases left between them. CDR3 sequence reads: CASASLGGGNEKLFF. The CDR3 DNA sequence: TGTGCCAGCGCAAGCCTCGGAGGAGGTAATGAAAAACTGTTTTTT.

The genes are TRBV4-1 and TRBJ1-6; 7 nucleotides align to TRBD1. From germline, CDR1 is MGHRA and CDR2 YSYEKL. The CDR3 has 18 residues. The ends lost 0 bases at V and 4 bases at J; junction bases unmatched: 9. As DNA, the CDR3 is TGCGCCAGCAGCCAAGATCCGCAGGGGGTATCGTATAATTCACCCCTCCACTTT. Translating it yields CASSQDPQGVSYNSPLHF.

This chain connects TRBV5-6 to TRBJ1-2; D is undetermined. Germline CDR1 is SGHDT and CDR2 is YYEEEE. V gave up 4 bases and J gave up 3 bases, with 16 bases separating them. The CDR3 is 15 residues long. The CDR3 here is CASSPRLNSDYGYTF. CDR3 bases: TGTGCCAGCAGCCCAAGGCTCAACAGTGACTATGGCTACACCTTC.